This is a list of T cell receptor beta chains from one sample in a study of cytomegalovirus exposure and HLA in healthy donors. Repertoires were generated with immunoSEQ multiplex PCR, while TCRdb's copy carries only in-frame clones and drops some. The table has around 100,000 clones, around 77% seen once; the top ten hold about 4.1%. Sequences were obtained from PBMCs. Receptors were obtained from a man between 50 and 59 years old in good health and CMV-seropositive. The CDR3 runs from the conserved cysteine through the conserved F or W. D genes are given only for firm matches. For some rows the clone size is stated as once, few or many, or as a class when expanded; others skip it.

D,V,size,J,CDR3,DNA
TRBD2,TRBV2,NA,TRBJ2-3,CASSSSGSGTDTQYF,TGTGCCAGCAGCTCTAGCGGGAGCGGCACAGATACGCAGTATTTT
NA,TRBV28,NA,TRBJ2-1,CASMRPGLSSYNEQFF,TGTGCCAGCATGCGGCCGGGATTGAGCTCCTACAATGAGCAGTTCTTC
NA,TRBV9,NA,TRBJ1-3,CASSVALADRGSGNTIYF,TGTGCCAGCAGCGTAGCTTTGGCTGATCGGGGCTCTGGAAACACCATATATTTT
NA,TRBV9,NA,TRBJ2-5,CASSDLGSTQETQYF,TGTGCCAGCAGCGACCTCGGGTCGACCCAAGAGACCCAGTACTTC
NA,TRBV10-3,NA,TRBJ2-5,CAIGTTGETQYF,TGTGCCATCGGGACAACTGGGGAGACCCAGTACTTC
TRBD1,TRBV5-1,NA,TRBJ2-4,CASSDGDRRGYIQYF,TGCGCCAGCAGCGACGGGGACAGGAGAGGTTACATTCAGTACTTC
NA,TRBV28,NA,TRBJ1-1,CASTSLNTEAFF,TGTGCCAGCACGAGTCTGAACACTGAAGCTTTCTTT
NA,TRBV10-3,NA,TRBJ2-1,CAISERERSNEQFF,TGTGCCATCAGTGAGAGGGAGCGCTCCAATGAGCAGTTCTTC
NA,TRBV28,NA,TRBJ1-1,CASSLHTDTEAFF,TGTGCCAGCAGTTTACATACGGACACTGAAGCTTTCTTT
NA,TRBV6-5,NA,TRBJ2-7,CASSTTNYEQYF,TGTGCCAGCAGTACAACAAATTACGAGCAGTACTTC
NA,TRBV19,NA,TRBJ2-5,CASSISNQETQYF,TGTGCCAGTAGTATAAGCAACCAAGAGACCCAGTACTTC
TRBD1,TRBV6-1,once,TRBJ2-1,CASSGGQGARGEQFF,TGTGCCAGCAGTGGTGGACAGGGGGCTAGGGGTGAGCAGTTCTTC
TRBD1,TRBV28,NA,TRBJ1-2,CASSFLLGDRGNYGYTF,TGTGCCAGCAGTTTCCTATTAGGGGACAGGGGAAACTATGGCTACACCTTC
TRBD1,TRBV7-9,NA,TRBJ1-1,CASSLLGWGTGGKYTEAFF,TGTGCCAGCAGCTTATTGGGCTGGGGGACAGGGGGTAAATACACTGAAGCTTTCTTT
TRBD1,TRBV6-6,once,TRBJ2-7,CASGPGGPYEQYF,TGTGCCAGCGGGCCAGGGGGACCCTACGAGCAGTACTTC
TRBD1,TRBV6-6,NA,TRBJ2-1,CASRSRDRAYNEQFF,TGTGCCAGCAGATCCCGGGACAGGGCCTACAATGAGCAGTTCTTC
NA,TRBV9,NA,TRBJ1-2,CASSSGQRIRDGYTF,TGTGCCAGCAGCTCAGGACAGCGGATCCGGGATGGCTACACCTTC
NA,TRBV5-8,NA,TRBJ2-2,CASSLGQGNTGELFF,TGTGCCAGCAGCTTGGGTCAGGGAAACACCGGGGAGCTGTTTTTT
TRBD2,TRBV30,NA,TRBJ2-3,CAWSRLAGGTDTQYF,TGTGCCTGGAGTAGGCTAGCGGGAGGCACAGATACGCAGTATTTT